This TCR beta chain was observed in a study of neurological immune-mediated disorders. Overall study results and limits: Falling below healthy controls, multiple sclerosis showed the least TCR clonal expansion, while HTLV-1-associated myelopathy showed the most. Private repertoires in all groups were suggested by the finding that expanded clones across subjects shared no CDR3 amino acid sequences.

This clonotype occurred many times. As yet, its antigen is unknown. The authors made cDNA by 5'RACE with 10-nucleotide random UMIs. MiXCR, run by TCRdb on the 5' RACE reads, gives a single entry per CDR3 protein. The table lists about 36,000 distinct CDR3 sequences, over 9% of them singletons, with about 7% in the top ten. This CDR3 comprises 13 residues. Germline lookup yields CDR1 MNHEY and CDR2 SMNVEV (reference sequence). The V gene lost 3 bases and the J gene lost 6 bases, with 10 bases spanning the gap. Preparation of the unsorted libraries drew on 2 million PBMCs stored at -80 C. The V call is TRBV27, the J call TRBJ2-3, with D perhaps matching TRBD1 (5 bases). This clonotype was sampled from a woman aged 25-40 years with HTLV-1-associated myelopathy (HAM/TSP). The material sequenced was PBMCs. For the CDR3, the DNA is TGTGCCAGCAGTTTCGCAGGGTGGGATACGCAGTATTTT. Encoded protein: CASSFAGWDTQYF.